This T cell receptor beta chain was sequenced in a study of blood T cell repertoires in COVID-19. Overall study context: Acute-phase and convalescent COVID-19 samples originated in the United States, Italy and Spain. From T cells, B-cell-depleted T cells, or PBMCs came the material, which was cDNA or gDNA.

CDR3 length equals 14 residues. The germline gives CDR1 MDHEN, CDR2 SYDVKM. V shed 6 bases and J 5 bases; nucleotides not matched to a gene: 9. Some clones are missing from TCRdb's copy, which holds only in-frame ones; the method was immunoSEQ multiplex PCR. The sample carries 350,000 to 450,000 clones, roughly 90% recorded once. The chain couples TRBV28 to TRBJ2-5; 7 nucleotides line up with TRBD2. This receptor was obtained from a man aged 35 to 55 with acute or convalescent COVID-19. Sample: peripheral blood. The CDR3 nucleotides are TGTGCCAGCAGGGGGGGGGAAATGCGGGAGACCCAGTACTTC. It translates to CASRGGEMRETQYF.